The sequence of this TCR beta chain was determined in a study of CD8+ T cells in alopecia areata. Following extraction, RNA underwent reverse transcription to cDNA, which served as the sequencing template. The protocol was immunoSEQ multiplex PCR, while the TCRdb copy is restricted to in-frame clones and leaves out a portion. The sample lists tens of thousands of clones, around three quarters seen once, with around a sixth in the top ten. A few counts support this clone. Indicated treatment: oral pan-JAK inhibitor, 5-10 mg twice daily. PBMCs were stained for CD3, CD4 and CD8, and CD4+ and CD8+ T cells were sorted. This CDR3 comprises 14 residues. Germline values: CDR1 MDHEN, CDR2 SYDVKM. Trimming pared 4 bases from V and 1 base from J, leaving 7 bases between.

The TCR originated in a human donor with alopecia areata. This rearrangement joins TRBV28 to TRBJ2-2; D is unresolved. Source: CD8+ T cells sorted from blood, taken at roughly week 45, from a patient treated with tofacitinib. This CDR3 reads CASSSDMNTGELFF. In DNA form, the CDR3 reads TGTGCCAGCAGTTCCGACATGAACACCGGGGAGCTGTTTTTT.